This TCR beta chain was recovered during a study of T cell responses to AZD1222 COVID-19 vaccine. Germline trimming cut 6 bases from V and 2 bases from J; bases unmatched to any gene: 17. This CDR3 spans 19 amino acids. CDR1 and CDR2 from the germline V gene are MNHNY and SVGAGI (reference sequence). The table came from immunoSEQ multiplex PCR; TCRdb's copy has only in-frame clones and leaves some out. The data contain around 120,000 clones, 90% to 95% of them seen just once; the ten biggest clones take up about 2.7%. This chain uses TRBV6-6 with TRBJ2-4; 9 bases line up with TRBD2. Sample: peripheral blood, taken on day 0 of AZD1222 vaccination. This receptor was taken from an adult in good health. The DNA of the CDR3 is TGTGCCAGCAGCTATCTCTCTAAGGCGGGACTAGCTCCCAAAAACATTCAGTACTTC. Translation: CASSYLSKAGLAPKNIQYF.